This entry is about one TCR beta chain. This sample was taken from a study of CD8 T cells in Susac syndrome. Reverse transcription of 0.5 to 1 ug RNA was performed with random hexamers. TCRdb redid the calling of the immunoSEQ multiplex PCR reads with MiXCR, one entry per CDR3 protein. The sample has approximately 180,000 distinct CDR3 sequences, 90% to 96% seen once. This CDR3 has 15 amino acids. The ends were cut back, 0 bases at V and 5 bases at J, with 11 bases in the middle. Germline V gene data show CDR1 as SEHNR and CDR2 as FQNEAQ (reference sequence). V usage is TRBV7-9 and J usage is TRBJ2-1; the D gene is possibly TRBD2 (5 bases). Sequenced input: CD4+ T cells from PBMCs. The TCR comes from a human donor with multiple sclerosis. The CDR3 here is CASSLASGPHNEQFF. In nucleotides, the CDR3 is TGTGCCAGCAGCTTAGCCAGCGGTCCCCACAATGAGCAGTTCTTC.